The TCR beta chain under discussion was sequenced for a study of response to subunit inactivated influenza vaccine. The study, taken as a whole, reports: After each seasonal influenza vaccination, few new T cells are recruited, the authors suggested.

As concerns this clonotype: Its antigen is not identified.

This CDR3 is 14 amino acids long. Germline assignment: CDR1 LGHDT and CDR2 YNNKEL (reference sequence). Trimming removed 8 bases from V and 0 bases from J, with 14 bases in between. One entry per CDR3 protein results from TCRdb running MiXCR on the RT-PCR reads. The sample holds fewer than 550,000 distinct CDR3 sequences, approximately 24% seen once. The chain links TRBV3-1 to TRBJ2-7; D unclear. The specimen comprised CD4+ T cells sorted from PBMCs, sampled 5 to 6 days after vaccination. This clonotype was obtained from a man over 45 who received an inactivated influenza vaccine. CDR3 protein: CASSPGHSSYEQYF. CDR3 sequence (DNA): TGTGCCAGCTCTCCGGGTCACTCCTCCTACGAGCAGTACTTC.